These T cell receptor beta chains were read from a single sample in a study of blood T cell repertoires in COVID-19. Profiling relied on immunoSEQ multiplex PCR, and the TCRdb table lists in-frame clones only, not all of them. The table records about 270,000 clones, 88% of them present only once. Sequencing was performed on PBMCs or T cells enriched from blood (not recorded which). These receptors were obtained from a woman between 50 and 59 years old who had recovered from COVID-19. CDR3s include the opening cysteine and the closing phenylalanine or tryptophan. D genes are given only for firm matches. Where a row states a size, it is once, few, many or the class of an expanded clone; other rows omit it.

>TRBJ1-6|TRBD1|NA|TRBV14
TGTGCCAGCAGCCAAGATTACAGGGGAACCTCACCCCTCCACTTT
CASSQDYRGTSPLHF
>TRBJ1-1|NA|NA|TRBV6-5
TGTGCCAGCAGTTACGCCGCTAGGGGTGGAGAAGCTTTCTTT
CASSYAARGGEAFF
>TRBJ1-5|TRBD1|NA|TRBV6-2/TRBV6-3
TGTGCCAGCAGTTTCGACAGGGTACGCAATCAGCCCCAGCATTTT
CASSFDRVRNQPQHF
>TRBJ1-1|TRBD1|NA|TRBV7-2
TGTGCCAGCAGCCAGACAGGGGGGAACACTGAAGCTTTCTTT
CASSQTGGNTEAFF
>TRBJ1-6|NA|NA|TRBV4-3
TGCGCCAGCAGCCAAGATCCCCGAGGCGCCTATAATTCACCCCTCCACTTT
CASSQDPRGAYNSPLHF
>TRBJ1-5|NA|few|TRBV2
TGTGCCAGCAGTGAAGATGGGGGGAGGCCCCAGCATTTT
CASSEDGGRPQHF
>TRBJ1-3|NA|NA|TRBV4-1
TGCGCCAGCAGCCCCCCAGACAACCTCTCTGGAAACACCATATATTTT
CASSPPDNLSGNTIYF
>TRBJ1-2|NA|once|TRBV6-2/TRBV6-3
TGTGCCAGCAGCAAGTCCTCTATCCCCAGCTACACCTTC
CASSKSSIPSYTF
>TRBJ1-5|NA|NA|TRBV7-2
TGTGCCAGCAGCTCAGGGCCGCATCAGCCCCAGCATTTT
CASSSGPHQPQHF
>TRBJ1-5|NA|NA|TRBV19
TGTGCCAGTAGTGATACCGGGCCAGGAGGGCAGCCCCAGCATTTT
CASSDTGPGGQPQHF
>TRBJ1-4|TRBD1|NA|TRBV15
TGTGCCACCAGCAGGACAGGGACAACTAATGAAAAACTGTTTTTT
CATSRTGTTNEKLFF
>TRBJ2-1|TRBD1|NA|TRBV7-2
TGTGCCAGCAGCTTGGGCCACAGGGGCGAGCAGTTCTTC
CASSLGHRGEQFF
>TRBJ1-2|NA|NA|TRBV6-5
TGTGCCAGCAGTTCGCAGGCTTTCACTAACTATGGCTACACCTTC
CASSSQAFTNYGYTF
>TRBJ2-2|TRBD2|NA|TRBV20-1
TGCAGTGCTAGTCCTAGCGGGAGGGCTCCCGGGGAGCTGTTTTTT
CSASPSGRAPGELFF
>TRBJ1-2|NA|NA|TRBV28
TGTGCCAGCAGTTTGCAACTTCTGGGCTACACCTTC
CASSLQLLGYTF
>TRBJ1-5|TRBD1|NA|TRBV4-3
TGCGCCAGCAGCCGAGGGACAGGGACTAATCAGCCCCAGCATTTT
CASSRGTGTNQPQHF
>TRBJ2-7|TRBD1|once|TRBV4-3
TGCGCCAGCAGCGCGACGGCCGGGACAGGGGCCTACGAGCAGTACTTC
CASSATAGTGAYEQYF
>TRBJ2-7|NA|NA|TRBV3-1/TRBV3-2
TGTGCCAGCAGCCAGAATTTAGTAGCTCGCCAAGAGCAGTACTTC
CASSQNLVARQEQYF
>TRBJ1-1|TRBD1|NA|TRBV5-1
TGCGCCAGCAGATGGACAGGGGACACTGAAGCTTTCTTT
CASRWTGDTEAFF
>TRBJ1-5|NA|few|TRBV29-1
TGCAGCGTTGCGGACAGCCGTAGTAGTCAGCCCCAGCATTTT
CSVADSRSSQPQHF
>TRBJ2-1|NA|NA|TRBV9
TGTGCCAGCAGCGTAGGACAGTACAATGAGCAGTTCTTC
CASSVGQYNEQFF